This T cell receptor (beta chain) stems from a study of PD-L1 blockade in urothelial cancer. Per germline, CDR1 SGHAT and CDR2 FQDESV (reference sequence). This CDR3 is built from 16 residues. Trimming stripped 1 base from V and 0 bases from J, with 9 bases between. Sequencing used immunoSEQ multiplex PCR; TCRdb keeps in-frame clones, though not all of them. The sample lists approximately 72,000 clones; around 88% were seen once. Regarding time point: pretreatment peripheral blood. The source material was PBMCs, sampled around atezolizumab (anti-PD-L1) treatment. This sequence originates from a man aged 55 to 70 with urothelial cancer. The V and J genes are TRBV11-1 and TRBJ1-4, with D hard to call. The CDR3 region has the DNA TGTGCCAGCAGCTTAGTTTTCTCAGCAACTAATGAAAAACTGTTTTTT. It yields the protein CASSLVFSATNEKLFF.